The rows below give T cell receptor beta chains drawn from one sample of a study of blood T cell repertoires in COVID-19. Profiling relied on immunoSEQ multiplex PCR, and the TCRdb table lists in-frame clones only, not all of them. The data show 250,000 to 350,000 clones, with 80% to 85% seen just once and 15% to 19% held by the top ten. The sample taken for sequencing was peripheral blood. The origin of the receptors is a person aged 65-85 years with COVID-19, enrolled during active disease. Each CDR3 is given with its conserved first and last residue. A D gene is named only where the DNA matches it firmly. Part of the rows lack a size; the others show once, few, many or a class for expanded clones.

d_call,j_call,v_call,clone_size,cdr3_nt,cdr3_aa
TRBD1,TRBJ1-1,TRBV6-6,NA,TGTGCCAGCAGTTATGACAGGGGTGGCACTGAAGCTTTCTTT,CASSYDRGGTEAFF
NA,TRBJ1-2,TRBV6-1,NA,TGTGCCAGCAGTGACAGGGGTAACTATGGCTACACCTTC,CASSDRGNYGYTF
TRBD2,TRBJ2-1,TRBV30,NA,TGTGCCTGGAGTGAAGGGACTAGCGGTTACAATGAGCAGTTCTTC,CAWSEGTSGYNEQFF
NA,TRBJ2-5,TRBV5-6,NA,TGTGCCAGCAGCTCCTCAGGGTACCAAGAGACCCAGTACTTC,CASSSSGYQETQYF
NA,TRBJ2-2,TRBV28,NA,TGTGCCAGCAGTTTACGCAGGGGAACCGGGGAGCTGTTTTTT,CASSLRRGTGELFF
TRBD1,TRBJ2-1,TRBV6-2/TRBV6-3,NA,TGTGCCAGCAGTGACCGGGACAGGGGATACAATGAGCAGTTCTTC,CASSDRDRGYNEQFF
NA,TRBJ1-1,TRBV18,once,TGTGCCAGCTCACCACCCGGGAGAGGCAACACTGAAGCTTTCTTT,CASSPPGRGNTEAFF
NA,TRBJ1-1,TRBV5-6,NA,TGTGCCAGCACCGTTGTGGGGGGCACTGAAGCTTTCTTT,CASTVVGGTEAFF
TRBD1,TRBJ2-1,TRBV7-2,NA,TGTGCCAGCAGCTTCCGCCTAGGGGGCGGTTCATACAATGAGCAGTTCTTC,CASSFRLGGGSYNEQFF
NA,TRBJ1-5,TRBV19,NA,TGTGCCAGCGTTCGGGTTGGCACGGTTAACAATCAGCCCCAGCATTTT,CASVRVGTVNNQPQHF
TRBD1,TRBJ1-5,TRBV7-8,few,TGTGCCAGCAGCTTATTGGGACAGGGCGCCCTTTCCCAGCCCCAGCATTTT,CASSLLGQGALSQPQHF
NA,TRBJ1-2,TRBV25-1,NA,TGTGCCAGCAGCAGGGGATTTGGCTACACCTTC,CASSRGFGYTF
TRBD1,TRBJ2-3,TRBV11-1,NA,TGTGCCAGCAGCGCCGGGACAGGGGTGGGCGTGACGCAGTATTTT,CASSAGTGVGVTQYF
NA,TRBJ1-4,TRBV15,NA,TGTGCCACCAGCAGAGCCCCTTTGCCAGGGTGGGATTTTACTAATGAAAAACTGTTTTTT,CATSRAPLPGWDFTNEKLFF
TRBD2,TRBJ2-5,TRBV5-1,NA,TGCGCCAGCAGTTTGGGGGGGGGACGAGAGACCCAGTACTTC,CASSLGGGRETQYF
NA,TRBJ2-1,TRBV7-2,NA,TGTGCCAGCAGCCCCGACCTTGGGCGTGCCAATGAGCAGTTCTTC,CASSPDLGRANEQFF
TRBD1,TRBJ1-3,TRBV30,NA,TGTGCCTGGAGTCAGGGGGTATCTGGAAACACCATATATTTT,CAWSQGVSGNTIYF
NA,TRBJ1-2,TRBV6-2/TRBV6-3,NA,TGTGCCAGCAGCAAAACAGGGAACTCTAACTATGGCTACACCTTC,CASSKTGNSNYGYTF
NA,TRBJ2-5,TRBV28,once,TGTGCCAGCGTCTCTCAGGGGCAGGTCAAGACCCAGTACTTC,CASVSQGQVKTQYF
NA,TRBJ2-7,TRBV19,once,TGTGCCAGTAGTTTCACCGCGAGCTCCTACGAGCAGTACTTC,CASSFTASSYEQYF
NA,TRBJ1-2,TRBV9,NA,TGTGCCAGCAGCGTAGCTTTGACAAGCCAATATGGCTACACCTTC,CASSVALTSQYGYTF
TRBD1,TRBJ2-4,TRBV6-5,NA,TGTGCCACACGACAGGGGAACAAAAACATTCAGTACTTC,CATRQGNKNIQYF
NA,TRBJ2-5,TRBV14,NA,TGTGCCAGCAGCCAAGATGGGACATATGAGACCCAGTACTTC,CASSQDGTYETQYF
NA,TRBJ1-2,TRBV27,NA,TGTGCCAGCAGAAACAGGGTTGGCGGCTACACCTTC,CASRNRVGGYTF
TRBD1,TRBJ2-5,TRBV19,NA,TGTGCCAGTAGTCTGGGACAGAGCCGGACCCAGTACTTC,CASSLGQSRTQYF
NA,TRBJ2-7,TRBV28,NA,TGTGCCAGCAGAAAAACCGGGTCCTTCTACGAGCAGTACTTC,CASRKTGSFYEQYF
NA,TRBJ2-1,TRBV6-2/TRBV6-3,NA,TGTGCCAGCAGTTATCTAAGGGGGACCCCCTACAATGAGCAGTTCTTC,CASSYLRGTPYNEQFF
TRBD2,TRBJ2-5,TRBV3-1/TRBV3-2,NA,TGTGCCAGCAGCCAAGGGACTAGCGGGGGAAGTGAGACCCAGTACTTC,CASSQGTSGGSETQYF
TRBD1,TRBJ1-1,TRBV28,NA,TGTGCCAGCAGTCTCGGACAGGTTTGGGCTTTCTTT,CASSLGQVWAFF
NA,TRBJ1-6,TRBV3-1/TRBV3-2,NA,TGTGCCAGCAGCCAAGTCAGGGCGGTTAATTCACCCCTCCACTTT,CASSQVRAVNSPLHF
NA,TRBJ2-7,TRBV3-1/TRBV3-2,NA,TGTGCCAGCAGCGAAACAGGGTTTCTCTACGAGCAGTACTTC,CASSETGFLYEQYF
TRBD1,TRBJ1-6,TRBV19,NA,TGTGCCAGTAGCCTTGGACAGGGCGTGGGAAATTCACCCCTCCACTTT,CASSLGQGVGNSPLHF
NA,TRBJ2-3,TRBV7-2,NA,TGTGCCAGCAGCTTAGGTCCAAGCACAGATACGCAGTATTTT,CASSLGPSTDTQYF
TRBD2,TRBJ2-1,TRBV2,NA,TGTGCCAGCAGGACTAGCGGGGGGGGTAATGAGCAGTTCTTC,CASRTSGGGNEQFF